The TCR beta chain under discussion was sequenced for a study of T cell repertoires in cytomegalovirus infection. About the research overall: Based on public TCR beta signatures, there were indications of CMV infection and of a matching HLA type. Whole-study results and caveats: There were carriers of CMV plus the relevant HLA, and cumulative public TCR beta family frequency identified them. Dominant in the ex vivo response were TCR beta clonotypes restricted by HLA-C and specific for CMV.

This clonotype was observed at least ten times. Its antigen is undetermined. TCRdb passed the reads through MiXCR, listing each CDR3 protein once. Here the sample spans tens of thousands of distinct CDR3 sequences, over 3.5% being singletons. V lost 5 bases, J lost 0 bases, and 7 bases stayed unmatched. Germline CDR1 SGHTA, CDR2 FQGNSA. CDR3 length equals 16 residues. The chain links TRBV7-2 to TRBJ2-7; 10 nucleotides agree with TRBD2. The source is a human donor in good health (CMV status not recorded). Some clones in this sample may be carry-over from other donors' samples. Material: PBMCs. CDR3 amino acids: CASSITSGVSSYEQYF. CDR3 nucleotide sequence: TGTGCCAGCAGCATTACTAGCGGGGTAAGCTCCTACGAGCAGTACTTC.